The rows below give T cell receptor beta chains drawn from one sample of a study of T-cell memory formation after mild COVID-19. TCRdb used MiXCR to reprocess the 5' RACE reads, holding one entry per CDR3 protein. In the table there are 130,000 to 150,000 distinct CDR3 sequences, 6% to 6.5% of which are singletons. Sequenced material: PBMCs or a T cell subset sorted from them (not recorded which). The receptors shown here come from an adult woman who had mild COVID-19 (a few samples of this study predate the infection). Cell type and time point are not known. The CDR3 runs from the conserved cysteine through the conserved F or W. Fields, in order: J gene, V gene, CDR3 protein.

j_gene: TRBJ1-2
v_gene: TRBV4-2
CDR3aa: CASSQAGARGYTF

j_gene: TRBJ2-5
v_gene: TRBV7-2
CDR3aa: CASSLLKETQYF

j_gene: TRBJ1-6
v_gene: TRBV6-1
CDR3aa: CASSGGINSPLHF

j_gene: TRBJ2-3
v_gene: TRBV24-1
CDR3aa: CATSEGQATDTQYF

j_gene: TRBJ1-1
v_gene: TRBV7-9
CDR3aa: CASSLLGQGEAFF

j_gene: TRBJ1-2
v_gene: TRBV7-6
CDR3aa: CASSGADQGANYGYTF

j_gene: TRBJ1-1
v_gene: TRBV30
CDR3aa: CAWSAGTAGAFF

j_gene: TRBJ1-5
v_gene: TRBV29-1
CDR3aa: CSVEVPGGRQHF

j_gene: TRBJ2-1
v_gene: TRBV11-3
CDR3aa: CASSLGWTGRYEQFF

j_gene: TRBJ1-4
v_gene: TRBV6-5
CDR3aa: CASRTGPINEKLFF

j_gene: TRBJ1-4
v_gene: TRBV23-1
CDR3aa: CASSRGDPGGPATNEKLFF

j_gene: TRBJ2-7
v_gene: TRBV11-1
CDR3aa: CASSEISGRPYEQYF

j_gene: TRBJ2-1
v_gene: TRBV14
CDR3aa: CASQALAEYNEQFF

j_gene: TRBJ2-2
v_gene: TRBV12-3/TRBV12-4
CDR3aa: CASSFPGELFF

j_gene: TRBJ1-2
v_gene: TRBV9
CDR3aa: CASSVDRGPYGYTF

j_gene: TRBJ1-1
v_gene: TRBV29-1
CDR3aa: CSATSRGFTEAFF

j_gene: TRBJ2-1
v_gene: TRBV7-2
CDR3aa: CASSPPGLSYNEQFF

j_gene: TRBJ2-5
v_gene: TRBV24-1
CDR3aa: CATSDPGTAQETQYF

j_gene: TRBJ1-1
v_gene: TRBV2
CDR3aa: CASRGNTEAFF

j_gene: TRBJ1-2
v_gene: TRBV19
CDR3aa: CASNRDRVSGYTF

j_gene: TRBJ2-6
v_gene: TRBV7-8
CDR3aa: CASSKRQGISGANVLTF

j_gene: TRBJ2-1
v_gene: TRBV12-3/TRBV12-4
CDR3aa: CASRDRGRTYNEQFF

j_gene: TRBJ2-7
v_gene: TRBV5-6
CDR3aa: CASSLGPREYEQYF

j_gene: TRBJ2-6
v_gene: TRBV2
CDR3aa: CASNRLAVDSGANVLTF

j_gene: TRBJ2-5
v_gene: TRBV7-7
CDR3aa: CASSRDRGRLKETQYF

j_gene: TRBJ2-5
v_gene: TRBV20-1
CDR3aa: CSAREPPWETQYF

j_gene: TRBJ2-1
v_gene: TRBV7-2
CDR3aa: CASSLELASGFGEQFF

j_gene: TRBJ2-1
v_gene: TRBV6-2/TRBV6-3
CDR3aa: CASSRNRDSSYNEQFF

j_gene: TRBJ2-3
v_gene: TRBV7-9
CDR3aa: CATAADTQYF

j_gene: TRBJ2-1
v_gene: TRBV5-1
CDR3aa: CASSLGGTGGGNEQFF

j_gene: TRBJ1-1
v_gene: TRBV20-1
CDR3aa: CSARGGNGKTEAFF